This TCR beta chain comes out of a study of blood T cell repertoires in COVID-19. The germline CDR1 and CDR2 sequences are MDHEN and SYDVKM. This CDR3 contains 13 residues. Trimming shortened V by 2 bases and J by 6 bases, and 10 bases separated the two germline ends. The method was immunoSEQ multiplex PCR; TCRdb's version includes in-frame clones alone and lacks a portion of them. Here the sample spans tens of thousands of clones, roughly 90% being singletons. Sequenced material: peripheral blood. The TCR sequence derives from a woman aged 55-69 years with acute or convalescent COVID-19. V gene TRBV28 combines with J gene TRBJ1-1; no clear D. The CDR3 sequence is CASSLAAPAEAFF. CDR3 bases: TGTGCCAGCAGTTTAGCGGCCCCGGCTGAAGCTTTCTTT.